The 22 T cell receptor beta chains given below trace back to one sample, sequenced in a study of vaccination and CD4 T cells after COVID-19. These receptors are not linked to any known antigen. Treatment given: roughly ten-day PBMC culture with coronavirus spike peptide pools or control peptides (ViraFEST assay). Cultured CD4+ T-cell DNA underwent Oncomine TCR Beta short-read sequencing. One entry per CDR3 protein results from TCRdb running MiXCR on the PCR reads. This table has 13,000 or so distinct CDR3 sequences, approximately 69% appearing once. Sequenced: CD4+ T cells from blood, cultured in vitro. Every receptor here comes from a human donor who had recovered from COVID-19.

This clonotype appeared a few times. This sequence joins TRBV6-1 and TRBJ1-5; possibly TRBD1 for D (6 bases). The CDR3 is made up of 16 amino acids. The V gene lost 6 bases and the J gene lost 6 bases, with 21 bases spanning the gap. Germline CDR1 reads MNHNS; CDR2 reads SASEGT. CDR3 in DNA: TGTGCCAGCAGCGGTGGGGTGGGGACACCTGGTCAGCCCCAGCATTTT. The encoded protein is CASSGGVGTPGQPQHF.

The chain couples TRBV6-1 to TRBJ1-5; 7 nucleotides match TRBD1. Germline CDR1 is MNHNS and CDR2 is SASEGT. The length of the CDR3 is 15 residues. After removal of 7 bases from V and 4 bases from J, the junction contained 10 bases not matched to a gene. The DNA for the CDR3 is TGTGCCAGCAAATGGGGGACAGAAAAGAATCAGCCCCAGCATTTT. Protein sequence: CASKWGTEKNQPQHF.

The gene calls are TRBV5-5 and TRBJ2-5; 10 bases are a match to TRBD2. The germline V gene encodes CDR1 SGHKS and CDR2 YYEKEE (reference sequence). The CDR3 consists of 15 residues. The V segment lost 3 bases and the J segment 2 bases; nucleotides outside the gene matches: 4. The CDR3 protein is CASSSGLARQETQYF. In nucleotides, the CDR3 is TGTGCCAGCAGCTCGGGACTAGCGAGACAAGAGACCCAGTACTTC.

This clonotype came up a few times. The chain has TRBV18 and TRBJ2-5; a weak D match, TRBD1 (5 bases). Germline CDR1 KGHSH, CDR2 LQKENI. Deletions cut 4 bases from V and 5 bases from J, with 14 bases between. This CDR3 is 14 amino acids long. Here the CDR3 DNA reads TGTGCCAGCTCACGGGTCGACAGTTGGGAGACCCAGTACTTC. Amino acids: CASSRVDSWETQYF.

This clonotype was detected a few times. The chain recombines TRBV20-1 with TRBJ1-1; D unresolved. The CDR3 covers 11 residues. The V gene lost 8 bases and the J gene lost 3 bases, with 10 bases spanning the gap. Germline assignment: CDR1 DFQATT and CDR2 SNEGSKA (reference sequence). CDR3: CSKFADTEAFF. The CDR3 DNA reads TGCAGTAAATTTGCAGACACTGAAGCTTTCTTT.

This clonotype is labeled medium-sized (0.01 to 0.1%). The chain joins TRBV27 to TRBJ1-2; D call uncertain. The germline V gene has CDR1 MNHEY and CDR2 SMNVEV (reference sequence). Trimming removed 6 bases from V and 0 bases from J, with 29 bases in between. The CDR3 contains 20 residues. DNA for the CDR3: TGTGCCAGCAGCCCTTATCGGGGTGCAGTGTCACGCCCGACTAACTATGGCTACACCTTC. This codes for CASSPYRGAVSRPTNYGYTF.

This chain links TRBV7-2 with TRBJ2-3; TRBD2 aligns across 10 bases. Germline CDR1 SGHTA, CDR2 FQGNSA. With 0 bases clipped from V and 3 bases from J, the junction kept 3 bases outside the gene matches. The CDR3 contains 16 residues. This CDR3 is CASSLATSGSTDTQYF. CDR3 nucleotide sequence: TGTGCCAGCAGCTTAGCGACTAGCGGGTCAACAGATACGCAGTATTTT.

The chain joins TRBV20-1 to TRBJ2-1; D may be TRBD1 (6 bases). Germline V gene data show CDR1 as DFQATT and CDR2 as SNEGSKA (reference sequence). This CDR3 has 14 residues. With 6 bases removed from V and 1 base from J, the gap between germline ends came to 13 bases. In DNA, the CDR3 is TGCAGTGCCCTACTAGGGGGTTCCTACAATGAGCAGTTCTTC. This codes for CSALLGGSYNEQFF.

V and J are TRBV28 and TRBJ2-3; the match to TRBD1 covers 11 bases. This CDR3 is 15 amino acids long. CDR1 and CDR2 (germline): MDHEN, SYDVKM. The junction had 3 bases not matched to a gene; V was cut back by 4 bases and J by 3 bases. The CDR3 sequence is CASSSGTGGTDTQYF. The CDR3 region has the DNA TGTGCCAGCAGTTCCGGGACAGGGGGGACAGATACGCAGTATTTT.

The DNA for the CDR3 is TGTGCCAGCAGTGTGACCGACCCTAGCAATCAGCCCCAGCATTTT. Translation: CASSVTDPSNQPQHF. This rearrangement joins TRBV6-1 to TRBJ1-5; D uncertain. CDR1 is MNHNS, CDR2 SASEGT, per germline. Trimming took off 4 bases at V and 0 bases at J, with 10 bases between the two ends. The CDR3 has 15 residues.

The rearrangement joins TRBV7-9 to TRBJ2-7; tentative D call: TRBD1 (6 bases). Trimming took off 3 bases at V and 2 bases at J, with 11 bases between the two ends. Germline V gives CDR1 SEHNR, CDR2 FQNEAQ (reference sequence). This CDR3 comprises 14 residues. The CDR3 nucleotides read TGTGCCAGCAGCTTCCGGGACATCCCCTACGAGCAGTACTTC. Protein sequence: CASSFRDIPYEQYF. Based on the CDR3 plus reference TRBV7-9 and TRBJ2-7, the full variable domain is DTGVSQNPRHKITKRGQNVTFRCDPISEHNRLYWYRQTLGQGPEFLTYFQNEAQLEKSRLLSDRFSAERPKGSFSTLEIQRTEQGDSAMYLCASSFRDIPYEQYFGPGTRLTVT.

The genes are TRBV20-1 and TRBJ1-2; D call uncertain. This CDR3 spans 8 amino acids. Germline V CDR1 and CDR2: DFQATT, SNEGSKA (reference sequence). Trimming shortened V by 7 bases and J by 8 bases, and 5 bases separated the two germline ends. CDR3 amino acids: CSVGGYTF. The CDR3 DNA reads TGCAGTGTGGGAGGCTACACCTTC.

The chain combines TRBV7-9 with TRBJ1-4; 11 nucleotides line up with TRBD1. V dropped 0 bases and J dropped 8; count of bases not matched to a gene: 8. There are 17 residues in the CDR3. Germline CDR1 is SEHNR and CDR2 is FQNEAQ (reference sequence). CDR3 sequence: CASSLARTGTGGEKLFF. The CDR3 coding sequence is TGTGCCAGCAGCTTAGCGCGAACCGGGACAGGGGGAGAAAAACTGTTTTTT.

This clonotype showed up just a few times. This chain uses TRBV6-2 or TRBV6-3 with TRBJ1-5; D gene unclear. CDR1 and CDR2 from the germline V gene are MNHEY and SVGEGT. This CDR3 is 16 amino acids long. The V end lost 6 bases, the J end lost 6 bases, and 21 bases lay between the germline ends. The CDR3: CASSPQEDRVGQPQHF. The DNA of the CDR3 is TGTGCCAGCAGCCCTCAGGAGGATAGGGTAGGTCAGCCCCAGCATTTT.

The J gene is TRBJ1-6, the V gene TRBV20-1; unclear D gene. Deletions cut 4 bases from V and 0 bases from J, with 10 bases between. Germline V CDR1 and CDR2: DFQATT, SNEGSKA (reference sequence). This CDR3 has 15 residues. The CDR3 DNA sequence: TGCAGTGCTAACGGGTGGAGCTCCTATAATTCACCCCTCCACTTT. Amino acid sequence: CSANGWSSYNSPLHF.

CDR3 loop: CASSIFHRGTSSGNTIYF. In DNA, the CDR3 is TGTGCCAGTAGTATATTCCACCGGGGCACAAGCTCTGGAAACACCATATATTTT. The chain is built from TRBV19 and TRBJ1-3; TRBD1 might be the D (5 bases). Per the germline V gene, CDR1 is LNHDA and CDR2 is SQIVND (reference sequence). This CDR3 contains 18 residues. V was shortened by 2 bases and J by 0 bases, with 17 bases between the two germline ends.

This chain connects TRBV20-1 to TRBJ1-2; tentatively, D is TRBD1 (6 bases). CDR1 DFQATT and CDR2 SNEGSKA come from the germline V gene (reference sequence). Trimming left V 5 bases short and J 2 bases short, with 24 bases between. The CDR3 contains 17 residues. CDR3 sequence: CSAPRGGALSLNYGYTF. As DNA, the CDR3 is TGCAGTGCTCCCCGAGGGGGGGCCCTCAGTTTAAACTATGGCTACACCTTC.

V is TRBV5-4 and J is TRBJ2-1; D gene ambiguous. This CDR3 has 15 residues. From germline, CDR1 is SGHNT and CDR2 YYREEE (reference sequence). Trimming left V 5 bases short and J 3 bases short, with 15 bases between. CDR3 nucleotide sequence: TGTGCCAGCAGTCCCCAGAGTAGCCGCTACAATGAGCAGTTCTTC. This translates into CASSPQSSRYNEQFF.

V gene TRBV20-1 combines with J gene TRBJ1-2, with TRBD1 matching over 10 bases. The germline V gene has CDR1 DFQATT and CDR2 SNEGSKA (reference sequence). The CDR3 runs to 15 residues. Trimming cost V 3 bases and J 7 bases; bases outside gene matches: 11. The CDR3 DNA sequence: TGCAGTGCTAGCGCCTCCGGGACAGGGGTTTCTGGCTACACCTTC. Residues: CSASASGTGVSGYTF.

This CDR3 reads CASKKTHLNTEAFF. CDR3 DNA sequence: TGTGCCAGCAAGAAGACACATTTGAACACTGAAGCTTTCTTT. The rearrangement uses TRBV6-1 and TRBJ1-1; D not certain. The CDR3 sequence is 14 residues long. V lost 7 bases and J lost 0, with 12 bases in between. The germline V gene has CDR1 MNHNS and CDR2 SASEGT.

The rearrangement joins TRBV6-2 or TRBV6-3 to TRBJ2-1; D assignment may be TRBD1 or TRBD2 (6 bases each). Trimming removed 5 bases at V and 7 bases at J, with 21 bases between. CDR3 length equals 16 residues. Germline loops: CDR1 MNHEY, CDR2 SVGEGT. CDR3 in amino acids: CASSTREPTGRNEQFF. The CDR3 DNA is TGTGCCAGCAGTACTCGAGAACCTACAGGGAGGAATGAGCAGTTCTTC.

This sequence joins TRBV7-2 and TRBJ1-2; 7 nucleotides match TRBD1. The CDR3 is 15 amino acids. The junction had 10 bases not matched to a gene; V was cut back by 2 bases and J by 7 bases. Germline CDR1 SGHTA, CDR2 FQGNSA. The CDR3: CASSLIPGTGAGYTF. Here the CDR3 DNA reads TGTGCCAGCAGCTTAATTCCGGGCACAGGGGCTGGCTACACCTTC.